Following are 2 T cell receptor beta chains from one sample sequenced in a study of blood T cell repertoires in COVID-19. Only in-frame clones appear in the TCRdb table, and some are missing; sequencing was by immunoSEQ multiplex PCR. This sample has roughly 330,000 clones; roughly 90% occur once, and the top ten carry approximately 6.5%. The sequenced material came from peripheral blood. The source is a man between 18 and 29 years old who had recovered from COVID-19.

The chain links TRBV12-3 or TRBV12-4 to TRBJ1-2; D is perhaps TRBD1 (5 bases). Trimming stripped 4 bases from V and 7 bases from J, with 13 bases between. The CDR3 sequence is 13 residues long. The CDR3 loop is CASSSSGWPGYTF. The CDR3 nucleotides read TGTGCCAGCAGTTCTTCAGGGTGGCCTGGCTACACCTTC.

The CDR3 reads CASSGGQNTDTQYF. CDR3 nucleotides: TGTGCCAGTAGTGGAGGTCAAAACACAGATACGCAGTATTTT. The chain joins TRBV19 to TRBJ2-3, with TRBD2 as a possible D gene (5 bases). The CDR3 has 14 amino acids. From germline, CDR1 is LNHDA and CDR2 SQIVND (reference sequence). The ends were cut back, 5 bases at V and 2 bases at J, with 11 bases in the middle.